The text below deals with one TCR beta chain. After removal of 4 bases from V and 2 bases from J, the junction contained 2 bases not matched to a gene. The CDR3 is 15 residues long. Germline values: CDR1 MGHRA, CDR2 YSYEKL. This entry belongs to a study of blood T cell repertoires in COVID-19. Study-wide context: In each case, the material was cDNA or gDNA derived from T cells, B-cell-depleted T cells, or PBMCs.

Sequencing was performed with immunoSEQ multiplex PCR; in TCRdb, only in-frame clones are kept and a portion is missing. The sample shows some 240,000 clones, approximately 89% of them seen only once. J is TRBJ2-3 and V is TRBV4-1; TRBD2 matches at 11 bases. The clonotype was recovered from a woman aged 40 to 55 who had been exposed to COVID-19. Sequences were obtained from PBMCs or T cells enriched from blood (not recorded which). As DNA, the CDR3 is TGCGCCAGCAGCCCACTAGCGGGGGACACAGATACGCAGTATTTT. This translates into CASSPLAGDTDTQYF.